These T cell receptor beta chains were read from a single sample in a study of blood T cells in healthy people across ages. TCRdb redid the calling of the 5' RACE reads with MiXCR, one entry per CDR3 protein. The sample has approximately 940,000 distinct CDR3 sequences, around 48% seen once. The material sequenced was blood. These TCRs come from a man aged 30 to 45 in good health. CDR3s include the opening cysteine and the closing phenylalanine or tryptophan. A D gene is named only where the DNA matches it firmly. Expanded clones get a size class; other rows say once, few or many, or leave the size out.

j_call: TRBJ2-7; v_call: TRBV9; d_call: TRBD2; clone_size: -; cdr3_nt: TGTGCCAGCAGCGTAGCGGCTAGCGGTGAGCAGTACTTC; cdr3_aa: CASSVAASGEQYF
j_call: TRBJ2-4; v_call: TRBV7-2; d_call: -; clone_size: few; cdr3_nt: TGTGCCAGCAGCTTACCGCGGGCAGACAAAAACATTCAGTACTTC; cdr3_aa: CASSLPRADKNIQYF
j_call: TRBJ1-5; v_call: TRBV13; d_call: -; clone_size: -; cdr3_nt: TGTGCCAGCAGCTTTGCGGGGGCAGTTCAGCCCCAGCATTTT; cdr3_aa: CASSFAGAVQPQHF
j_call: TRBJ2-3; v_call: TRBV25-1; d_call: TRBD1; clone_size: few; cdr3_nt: TGTGCCAGCAGTGACCAGACAGGGCTCTTCACAGATACGCAGTATTTT; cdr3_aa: CASSDQTGLFTDTQYF
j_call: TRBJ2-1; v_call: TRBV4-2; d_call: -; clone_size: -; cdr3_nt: TGTGCCAGCAGCCAAGGAACTGAGCAGTTCTTC; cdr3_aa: CASSQGTEQFF
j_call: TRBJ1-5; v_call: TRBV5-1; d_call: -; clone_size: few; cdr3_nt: TGCGCCAGCAGCTCCGAATCGGGCAATCAGCCCCAGCATTTT; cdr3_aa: CASSSESGNQPQHF
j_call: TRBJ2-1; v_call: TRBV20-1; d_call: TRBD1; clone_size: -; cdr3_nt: TGCAGTGCTAGAGCCCCGACAGGGGATGAAAAGGACAATGAGCAGTTCTTC; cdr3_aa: CSARAPTGDEKDNEQFF
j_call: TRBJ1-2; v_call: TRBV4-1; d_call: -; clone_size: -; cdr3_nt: TGCGCCAGCAGCCAAGGGATGACAGAGAAGGGCTACACCTTC; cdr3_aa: CASSQGMTEKGYTF
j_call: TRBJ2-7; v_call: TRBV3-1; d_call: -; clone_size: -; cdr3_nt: TGTGCCAGCAGCCAAGCGGGCCAACGTTCCGGGCAGTACTTC; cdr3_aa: CASSQAGQRSGQYF
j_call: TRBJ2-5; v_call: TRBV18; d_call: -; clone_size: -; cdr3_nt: TGTGCCAGCTCAACTTTCCAAGAGACCCAGTACTTC; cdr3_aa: CASSTFQETQYF
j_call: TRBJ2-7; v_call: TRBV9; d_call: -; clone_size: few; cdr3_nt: TGTGCCAGCAGCGTAGCGGTTGGGACCTACGAGCAGTACTTC; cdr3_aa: CASSVAVGTYEQYF
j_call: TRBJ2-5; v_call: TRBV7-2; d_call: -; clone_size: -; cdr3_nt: TGTGCCAGCAGCTTAACCAGGACCAACAAAGAGACCCAGTACTTC; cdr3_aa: CASSLTRTNKETQYF
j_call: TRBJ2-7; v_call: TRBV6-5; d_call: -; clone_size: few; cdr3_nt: TGTGCCAGCAGTCCGACGACATCAGCAAAGTCCTACGAGCAGTACTTC; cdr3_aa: CASSPTTSAKSYEQYF
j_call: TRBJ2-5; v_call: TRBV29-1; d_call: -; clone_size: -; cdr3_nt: TGCAGCGTTGAAGATTACACAGAGACCCAGTACTTC; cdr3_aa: CSVEDYTETQYF
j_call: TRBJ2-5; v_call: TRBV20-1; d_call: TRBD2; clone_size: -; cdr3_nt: TGCAGTGCCCGACTAGCGGGGTTTCGCGAGACCCAGTACTTC; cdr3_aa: CSARLAGFRETQYF
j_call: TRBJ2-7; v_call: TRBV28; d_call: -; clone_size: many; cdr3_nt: TGTGCCAGCAGTTTGACGGGTCGAGCCTACGAGCAGTACTTC; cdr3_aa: CASSLTGRAYEQYF
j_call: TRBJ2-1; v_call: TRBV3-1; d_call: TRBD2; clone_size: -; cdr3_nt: TGTGCCAGCAGCCGCCCGGGACTAGCGTACAATGAGCAGTTCTTC; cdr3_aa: CASSRPGLAYNEQFF
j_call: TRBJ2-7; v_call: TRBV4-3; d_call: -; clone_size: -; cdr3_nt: TGCGCCAGCAGCCAAGGAGGGGGACAAGTGGACGAGCAGTACTTC; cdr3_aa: CASSQGGGQVDEQYF
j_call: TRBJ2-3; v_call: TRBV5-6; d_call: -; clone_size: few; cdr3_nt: TGTGCCAGCAGCTTGGAACTCTACACAGATACGCAGTATTTT; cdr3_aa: CASSLELYTDTQYF
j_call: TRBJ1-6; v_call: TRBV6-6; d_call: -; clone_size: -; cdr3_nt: TGTGCCCACGGGGAGAGCTCCTATAATTCACCCCTCCACTTT; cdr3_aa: CAHGESSYNSPLHF
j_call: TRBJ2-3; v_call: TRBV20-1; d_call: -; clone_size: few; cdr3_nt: TGCAGTGCTAGGAGCAGGGTAGTGTCAGATACGCAGTATTTT; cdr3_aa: CSARSRVVSDTQYF
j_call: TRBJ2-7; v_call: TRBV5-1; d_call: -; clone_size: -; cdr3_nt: TGCGCCAGCAGCTTGGCCGGGGGACAGCGCTCCTACGAGCAGTACTTC; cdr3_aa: CASSLAGGQRSYEQYF
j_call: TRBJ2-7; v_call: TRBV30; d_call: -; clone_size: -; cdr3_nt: TGTGCCTGGCTAAGGGACTCACCAAGGGAGCAGTACTTC; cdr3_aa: CAWLRDSPREQYF
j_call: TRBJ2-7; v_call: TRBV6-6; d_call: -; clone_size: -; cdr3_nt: TGTGCCAGCAGTCCAAAACCATCCTCCTACAATGAGCAGTACTTC; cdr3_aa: CASSPKPSSYNEQYF
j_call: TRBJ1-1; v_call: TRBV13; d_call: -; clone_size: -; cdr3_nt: TGTGCCAGCAGCTCGCAAGGTTTCACTGAAGCTTTCTTT; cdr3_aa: CASSSQGFTEAFF
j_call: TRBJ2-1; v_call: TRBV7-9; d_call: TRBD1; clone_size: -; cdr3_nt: TGTGCCAGCAGCCCAAACCCCGGGACAGGGGCTTACAATGAGCAGTTCTTC; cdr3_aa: CASSPNPGTGAYNEQFF
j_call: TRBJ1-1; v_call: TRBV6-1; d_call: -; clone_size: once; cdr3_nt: TGTGCCAGCAGTGAAGGTCTCCGGGGAAACACTGAAGCTTTCTTT; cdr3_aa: CASSEGLRGNTEAFF
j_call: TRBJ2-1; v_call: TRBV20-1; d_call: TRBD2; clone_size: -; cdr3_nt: TGCAGTGCTGGGAGCGGGGGAGGGTACAATGAGCAGTTCTTC; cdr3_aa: CSAGSGGGYNEQFF
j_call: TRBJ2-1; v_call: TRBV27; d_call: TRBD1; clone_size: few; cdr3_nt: TGTGCCAGCATCGAAATCGGGACAGGGCCTTACAATGAGCAGTTCTTC; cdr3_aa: CASIEIGTGPYNEQFF
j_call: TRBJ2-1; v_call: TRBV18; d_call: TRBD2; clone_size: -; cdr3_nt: TGTGCCAGCTCACCACTCGCGGGGGGCAGAAGGGAGCAGTTCTTC; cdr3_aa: CASSPLAGGRREQFF
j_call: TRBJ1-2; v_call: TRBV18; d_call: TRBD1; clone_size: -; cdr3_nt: TGTGCCAGCTCACCCCAGGGGGGTCTGAATGGCTATACCTTC; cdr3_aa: CASSPQGGLNGYTF
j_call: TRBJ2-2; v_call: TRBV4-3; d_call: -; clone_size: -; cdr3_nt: TGCGCCAGCAGCCAAGGGCCCGGGTCCGGGGAGCTGTTTTTT; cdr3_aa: CASSQGPGSGELFF
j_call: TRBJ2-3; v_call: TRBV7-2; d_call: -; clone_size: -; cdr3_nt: TGTGCCAACAGCTTAAAGGGCGGGGGCGCTGAGGATACGCAGTATTTT; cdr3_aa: CANSLKGGGAEDTQYF
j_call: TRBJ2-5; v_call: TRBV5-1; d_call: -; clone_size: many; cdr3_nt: TGTGCCAGCAGTTGGGGGCCCCAAGAGACCCAGTACTTC; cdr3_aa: CASSWGPQETQYF
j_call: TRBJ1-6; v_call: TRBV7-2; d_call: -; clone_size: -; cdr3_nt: TGTGCCAGCAGCCCTTTTAGCGCCCCTAGTGGCCCTAACAATTCACCCCTCCACTTT; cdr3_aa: CASSPFSAPSGPNNSPLHF
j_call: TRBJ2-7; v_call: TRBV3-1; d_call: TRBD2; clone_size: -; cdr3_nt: TGTGCCAGCAGCCAAGATACTAGCGGGGGAGGCGAGCAGTACTTC; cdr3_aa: CASSQDTSGGGEQYF
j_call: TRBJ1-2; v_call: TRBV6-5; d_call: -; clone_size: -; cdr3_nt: TGTGCCAGCAGTTACTCTGGGGTCTTTCCCCAATATGGCTACACCTTC; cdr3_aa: CASSYSGVFPQYGYTF
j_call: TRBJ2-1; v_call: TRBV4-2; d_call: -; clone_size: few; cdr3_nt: TGTGCCAGCAGCCAAATAGGGGACGGGAATGAGCAGTTCTTC; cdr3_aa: CASSQIGDGNEQFF
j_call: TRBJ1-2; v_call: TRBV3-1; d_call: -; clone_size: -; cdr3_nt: TGTGCCAGCAGCCTCCGGAACCCTAACTATGGCTACACCTTC; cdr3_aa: CASSLRNPNYGYTF
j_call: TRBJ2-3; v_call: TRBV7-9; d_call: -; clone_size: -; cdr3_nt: TGTGCCAACAGCTTAGATCTTGGGGGCAGCACAGATACGCAGTATTTT; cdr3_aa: CANSLDLGGSTDTQYF